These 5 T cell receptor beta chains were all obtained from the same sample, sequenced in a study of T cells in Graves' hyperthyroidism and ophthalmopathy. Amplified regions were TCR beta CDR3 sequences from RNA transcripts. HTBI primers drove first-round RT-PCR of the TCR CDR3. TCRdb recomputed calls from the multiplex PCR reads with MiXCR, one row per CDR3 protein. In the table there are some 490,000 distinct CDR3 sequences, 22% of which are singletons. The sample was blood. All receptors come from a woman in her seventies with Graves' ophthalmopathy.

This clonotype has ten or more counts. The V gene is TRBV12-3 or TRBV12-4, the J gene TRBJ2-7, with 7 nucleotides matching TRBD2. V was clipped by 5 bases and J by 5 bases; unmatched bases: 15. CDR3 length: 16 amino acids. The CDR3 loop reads CASSNPAGVGSDEQYF. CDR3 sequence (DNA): TGTGCCAGCAGTAACCCGGCGGGAGTCGGTTCTGACGAGCAGTACTTC.

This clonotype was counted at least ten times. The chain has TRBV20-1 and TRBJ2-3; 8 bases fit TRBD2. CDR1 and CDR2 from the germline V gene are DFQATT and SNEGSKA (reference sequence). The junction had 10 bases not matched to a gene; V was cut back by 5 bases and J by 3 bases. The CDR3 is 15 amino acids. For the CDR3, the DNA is TGCAGTGCTCCTCCGGGACTAGAAAATACAGATACGCAGTATTTT. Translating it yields CSAPPGLENTDTQYF.

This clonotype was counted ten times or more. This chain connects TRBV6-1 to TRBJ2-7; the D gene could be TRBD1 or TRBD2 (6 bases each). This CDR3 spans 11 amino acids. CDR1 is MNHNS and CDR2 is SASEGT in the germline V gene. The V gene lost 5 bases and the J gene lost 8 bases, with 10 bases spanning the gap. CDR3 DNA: TGTGCCAGCAGTCGGAGGGGGAAGCAGTACTTC. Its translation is CASSRRGKQYF.

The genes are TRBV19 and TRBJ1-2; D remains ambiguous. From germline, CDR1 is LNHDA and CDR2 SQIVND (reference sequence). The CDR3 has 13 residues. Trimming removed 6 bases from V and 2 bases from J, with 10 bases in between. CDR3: CASRNSQNYGYTF. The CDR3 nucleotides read TGTGCCAGTAGGAACTCGCAAAACTATGGCTACACCTTC.

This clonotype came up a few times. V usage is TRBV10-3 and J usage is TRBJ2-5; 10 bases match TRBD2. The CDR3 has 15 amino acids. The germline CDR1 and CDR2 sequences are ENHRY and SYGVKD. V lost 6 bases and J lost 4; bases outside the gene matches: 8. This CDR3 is CAISLAGGLTETQYF. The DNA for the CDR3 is TGTGCCATCAGCTTAGCGGGAGGACTGACAGAGACCCAGTACTTC.